A single sample is the source of the 15 T cell receptor beta chains below, sequenced in a study of early T cells in non-severe SARS-CoV-2 infection. TCRdb re-called the 5' RACE reads with MiXCR, one entry per CDR3 protein. The sample contains 66,000 or so distinct CDR3 sequences, 13% of which appear only once. Sample: whole blood. All receptors come from an adult who was a healthcare worker with PCR-confirmed SARS-CoV-2 infection or an uninfected control (not recorded which).

This clonotype was detected a few times. The genes are TRBV10-1 and TRBJ2-2; D not resolved. CDR3 length: 12 residues. Germline CDR1 and CDR2: WNHNN and SYGVQD (reference sequence). V was clipped by 8 bases and J by 4 bases, with 8 bases between them. The CDR3 sequence is CASAPTTGELFF. The CDR3 DNA reads TGCGCCAGCGCTCCCACCACCGGGGAGCTGTTTTTT.

In its sample, this clonotype was seen a few times. The chain couples TRBV7-2 to TRBJ2-3; 11 bases map to TRBD2. The germline CDR1 and CDR2 sequences are SGHTA and FQGNSA. The CDR3 is 16 amino acids. Trimming at V came to 1 base and at J to 5 bases, leaving 5 bases not matched to a gene. The CDR3 nucleotides read TGTGCCAGCAGCTTAGTAGCGGGAGGGTTGCAAGATACGCAGTATTTT. Amino acids: CASSLVAGGLQDTQYF.

This clonotype occurred a few times. The J gene is TRBJ1-2, the V gene TRBV6-1; D is uncertain. CDR3 length equals 15 residues. V lost 4 bases, J lost 0 bases, and 12 bases lay in between. Germline CDR1 reads MNHNS; CDR2 reads SASEGT. This chain's CDR3 is CASSGGLGANYGYTF. CDR3 DNA sequence: TGTGCCAGCAGTGGAGGTTTAGGAGCTAACTATGGCTACACCTTC.

This clonotype was detected many times. This chain links TRBV28 with TRBJ1-1; D unclear. CDR1 is MDHEN, CDR2 SYDVKM, per germline. This CDR3 spans 15 amino acids. V lost 4 bases to trimming and J lost 0 bases, with 12 bases between them. The CDR3 nucleotides read TGTGCCAGCAGTTCCCCGGGAGGAGTGAACACTGAAGCTTTCTTT. This sequence encodes CASSSPGGVNTEAFF.

The gene calls are TRBV7-2 and TRBJ2-2, with 7 bases that match TRBD1. CDR1 and CDR2 (germline): SGHTA, FQGNSA. The CDR3 is 17 residues long. V was clipped by 1 base and J by 5 bases; unmatched bases: 10. In DNA form, the CDR3 reads TGTGCCAGCAGCTTAGTAGGGGGCGAGATAAGTACCGGGGAGCTGTTTTTT. It encodes CASSLVGGEISTGELFF.

This sequence joins TRBV4-2 and TRBJ2-1; 8 nucleotides line up with TRBD2. This CDR3 comprises 15 residues. Germline values: CDR1 LGHNA, CDR2 YNFKEQ. V lost 6 bases, J lost 5 bases, and 9 bases stayed unmatched. This CDR3 is CASSSYSGNHNEQFF. CDR3 sequence (DNA): TGTGCCAGCAGTTCTTATAGCGGGAACCACAATGAGCAGTTCTTC.

The table lists this clonotype with many counts. The gene calls are TRBV6-1 and TRBJ2-1, with 10 bases matching TRBD2. The V and J ends lost 6 bases and 7 bases, in that order; junction bases with no gene match: 6. Germline assignment: CDR1 MNHNS and CDR2 SASEGT. There are 14 residues in the CDR3. The CDR3 region has the DNA TGTGCCAGCAGATCTAGCGGGAGTGTGAATGAGCAGTTCTTC. It translates to CASRSSGSVNEQFF.

The table lists this clonotype with many counts. This rearrangement joins TRBV4-1 to TRBJ2-3, with a weak D call TRBD1 (6 bases). Looked up from germline, CDR1 is MGHRA and CDR2 is YSYEKL. This CDR3 spans 16 amino acids. Trimming pared 2 bases from V and 5 bases from J, leaving 17 bases between. For the CDR3, the DNA is TGCGCCAGCAGCCAATATTCAGGGGTTGGTGGAGATACGCAGTATTTT. It encodes CASSQYSGVGGDTQYF.

This clonotype was counted many times. The chain recombines TRBV6-5 with TRBJ1-3; TRBD1 agrees at 8 bases. The germline gives CDR1 MNHEY, CDR2 SVGAGI. CDR3 size: 14 residues. V was clipped by 2 bases and J by 4 bases; unmatched bases: 1. CDR3 region: CASSYGQGGNTIYF. The CDR3 DNA reads TGTGCCAGCAGTTACGGACAGGGAGGAAACACCATATATTTT.

The V gene is TRBV12-3 or TRBV12-4, the J gene TRBJ2-1; 7 bases line up with TRBD2. The V segment lost 6 bases and the J segment 16 bases; nucleotides outside the gene matches: 15. The length of the CDR3 is 13 residues. CDR3 amino acids: CASSTSYGGSCFF. CDR3 nucleotides: TGTGCCAGCAGCACGAGCTATGGCGGGAGCTGTTTCTTC.

This clonotype has a count of ten or more. The V and J genes are TRBV12-3 or TRBV12-4 and TRBJ2-7; D tentatively fits TRBD1 or TRBD2 (5 bases each). Trimming removed 6 bases at V and 3 bases at J, with 12 bases between. This CDR3 comprises 13 residues. CDR3 loop: CASRSLGDYEQYF. CDR3 coding DNA: TGTGCCAGCAGATCACTGGGGGACTACGAGCAGTACTTC.

There are many counts of this clonotype. The rearrangement links TRBV29-1 to TRBJ2-2; tentatively, D is TRBD1 or TRBD2 (5 bases each). The CDR3 spans 13 residues. Trimming stripped 7 bases from V and 4 bases from J, with 13 bases between. Germline values: CDR1 SQVTM, CDR2 ANQGSEA. CDR3 protein: CSGGTSITGELFF. The DNA of the CDR3 is TGCAGCGGGGGGACCTCTATCACCGGGGAGCTGTTTTTT.

The genes are TRBV28 and TRBJ1-1; 7 bases fit TRBD1. Unmatched junction bases numbered 5, after V lost 6 bases and J lost 1 base. This CDR3 is 14 amino acids long. Germline V CDR1 and CDR2: MDHEN, SYDVKM. CDR3 region: CASSKTGTNTEAFF. The CDR3 nucleotides are TGTGCCAGCAGCAAGACAGGGACGAACACTGAAGCTTTCTTT.

There are many counts of this clonotype. The chain is built from TRBV20-1 and TRBJ2-1, with D possibly being TRBD2 (5 bases). Trimming removed 3 bases from V and 0 bases from J, with 12 bases in between. This CDR3 region has 15 residues. Germline V gives CDR1 DFQATT, CDR2 SNEGSKA (reference sequence). This CDR3 is CSASLALSSYNEQFF. CDR3 DNA sequence: TGCAGTGCTAGTTTAGCGCTTAGCTCCTACAATGAGCAGTTCTTC.

This clonotype has only a few counts. V gene TRBV7-8 combines with J gene TRBJ2-5; 11 positions match TRBD2. CDR3 length: 17 residues. V lost 1 base, J lost 2 bases, and 6 bases stayed unmatched. The germline gives CDR1 SGHVS, CDR2 FQNEAQ. DNA for the CDR3: TGTGCCAGCAGCTTAGTTGTTCTAGCGGGAGGTCAAGAGACCCAGTACTTC. This translates into CASSLVVLAGGQETQYF.